A single T cell receptor beta chain is shown here with its context. The antigen remains unidentified. This entry belongs to a study of identical twins. Whole-study findings and limits: Not following the same donors, the study drew its conclusions from cross-sectional statistical analysis.

Template switching added a universal primer site, and cDNA bore unique molecular identifiers. TCRdb re-derived calls from the 5' RACE reads in MiXCR, one entry per CDR3 protein. The profile shows nearly 900,000 distinct CDR3 sequences, around 12% of them singletons. J was trimmed by 3 bases and V by 6 bases; bases with no gene match: 14. Germline values: CDR1 SNHLY, CDR2 FYNNEI. This CDR3 has 19 amino acids. The data were also submitted as part of a second study, on yellow fever vaccine responses in identical twins.

Sequencing was carried out using PBMCs. V and J are TRBV2 and TRBJ2-7, with TRBD2 identical over 16 bases. This receptor was obtained from a woman under 30 in good health. CDR3 protein: CASRALSGLAGGPGYEQYF. DNA of the CDR3: TGTGCCAGCAGGGCCCTCTCGGGACTAGCGGGAGGGCCCGGCTACGAGCAGTACTTC.